The 21 T cell receptor beta chains in this list originate from one sample, sequenced in a study of blood T cell repertoires in COVID-19. The protocol was immunoSEQ multiplex PCR, while the TCRdb copy is restricted to in-frame clones and leaves out a portion. The sample yields 100,000 to 150,000 clones, less than 90% seen once. The sample comprised peripheral blood. These receptors originate from a man aged 65-85 years with acute or convalescent COVID-19.

This clone appeared a single time. J is TRBJ1-6 and V is TRBV19; D perhaps matches TRBD1 (5 bases). The V end was cut by 4 bases, the J end by 0 bases, with 10 bases between. Germline-derived CDR1 and CDR2 are LNHDA and SQIVND (reference sequence). The CDR3 has 16 residues. The CDR3 nucleotides are TGTGCCAGTAGTAAACGGCAGGGCTCCTATAATTCACCCCTCCACTTT. Encoded protein: CASSKRQGSYNSPLHF.

This clone has only a few counts. J is TRBJ1-2 and V is TRBV5-5; D is perhaps TRBD1 (6 bases). Germline assignment: CDR1 SGHKS and CDR2 YYEKEE (reference sequence). The length of the CDR3 is 13 residues. Trimming left V 2 bases short and J 6 bases short, with 11 bases between. The CDR3 DNA reads TGTGCCAGCAGCTTAACAGGGATTGATGGCTACACCTTC. Residues: CASSLTGIDGYTF.

V usage is TRBV6-5 and J usage is TRBJ1-2; D is uncertain. The V end was cut by 6 bases, the J end by 4 bases, with 12 bases between. CDR3 size: 13 residues. Germline CDR1 and CDR2: MNHEY and SVGAGI. CDR3 nucleotide sequence: TGTGCCAGCAGCCCCCCCCAGGTCTATGGCTACACCTTC. It specifies CASSPPQVYGYTF.

V usage is TRBV11-3 and J usage is TRBJ1-5; D possibly corresponds to TRBD1 (5 bases). Between the trimmed V and J ends, which lost 5 bases and 0 bases, there was a span of 8 bases. Germline V gene sequence: CDR1 SGHNT, CDR2 YENEEA. CDR3 size: 14 residues. The CDR3 spells CASSHRYSNQPQHF. As DNA, the CDR3 is TGTGCCAGCAGCCACAGGTATAGCAATCAGCCCCAGCATTTT.

This chain uses TRBV6-5 with TRBJ1-2, with D possibly matching TRBD1 (5 bases). CDR3 size: 15 residues. Germline CDR1 reads MNHEY; CDR2 reads SVGAGI. The germline V and J ends were trimmed by 7 bases and 3 bases, with 18 bases remaining between them. The CDR3 bases are TGTGCCAGCAAGGCAGGGACTTCCCAGTACTATGGCTACACCTTC. Translating it yields CASKAGTSQYYGYTF.

A single count supports this clone. The chain recombines TRBV9 with TRBJ1-1; 9 nucleotides match TRBD1. The CDR3 has 15 amino acids. V trimming: 3 bases; J trimming: 4 bases; junction bases outside the gene matches: 7. The V gene's germline CDR1 is SGDLS and CDR2 YYNGEE. CDR3: CASSAQGAALTEAFF. CDR3 DNA: TGTGCCAGCAGCGCACAGGGGGCGGCCCTCACTGAAGCTTTCTTT. The full variable domain, completed using reference TRBV9 and TRBJ1-1, is DSGVTQTPKHLITATGQRVTLRCSPRSGDLSVYWYQQSLDQGLQFLIQYYNGEERAKGNILERFSAQQFPDLHSELNLSSLELGDSALYFCASSAQGAALTEAFFGQGTRLTVV.

The rearrangement joins TRBV14 to TRBJ1-4; a possible D gene is TRBD1 (6 bases). The germline gives CDR1 SGHDN, CDR2 FVKESK. The CDR3 consists of 14 residues. The V and J ends lost 5 bases and 4 bases respectively, with 11 bases between them. As DNA, the CDR3 is TGTGCCAGCAGCGACGGGACAATTAATGAAAAACTGTTTTTT. This gives the protein CASSDGTINEKLFF. Supplemented by reference TRBV14 and TRBJ1-4, the full variable domain reads EAGVTQFPSHSVIEKGQTVTLRCDPISGHDNLYWYRRVMGKEIKFLLHFVKESKQDESGMPNNRFLAERTGGTYSTLKVQPAELEDSGVYFCASSDGTINEKLFFGSGTQLSVL.

The chain recombines TRBV6-5 with TRBJ2-1; 8 bases align to TRBD2. CDR3 length: 15 residues. V lost 7 bases, J lost 9 bases, and 14 bases stayed unmatched. Germline CDR1 reads MNHEY; CDR2 reads SVGAGI. In nucleotides, the CDR3 is TGTGCCAGCACCGTCAGCGGGGGTCGCCAGGGTGAGCAGTTCTTC. Its translation: CASTVSGGRQGEQFF.

The gene calls are TRBV7-9 and TRBJ1-2; D not certain. The V end was cut by 5 bases, the J end by 2 bases, with 18 bases between. The CDR3 is made up of 16 amino acids. The germline gives CDR1 SEHNR, CDR2 FQNEAQ (reference sequence). The chain's CDR3 is CASSPPLDIGNYGYTF. The CDR3 region has the DNA TGTGCCAGCAGCCCACCATTGGATATCGGGAACTATGGCTACACCTTC.

The V and J genes are TRBV10-3 and TRBJ1-2, with 7 bases matching TRBD1. The CDR3 consists of 15 residues. The V gene end was trimmed by 2 bases and the J gene end by 4 bases; junction bases not matched to a gene: 7. Germline values: CDR1 ENHRY, CDR2 SYGVKD. The CDR3 DNA sequence: TGTGCCATCAGTGAGACAGGGGTTCGCCTCTATGGCTACACCTTC. It yields the protein CAISETGVRLYGYTF.

Only a few counts were recorded for this clone. The J gene is TRBJ1-2, the V gene TRBV27; D is possibly TRBD1 (5 bases). V dropped 7 bases and J dropped 5 bases, with 23 bases sitting between them. The CDR3 is 16 amino acids. The germline V gene has CDR1 MNHEY and CDR2 SMNVEV (reference sequence). Here the CDR3 reads CASKVTRDFLGYGYTF. DNA for the CDR3: TGTGCCAGCAAAGTTACCCGGGACTTCCTGGGATATGGCTACACCTTC.

The genes are TRBV7-9 and TRBJ1-2; D unresolved. The CDR3 is made up of 12 amino acids. With 5 bases removed from V and 3 bases from J, the gap between germline ends came to 7 bases. Germline V gene data show CDR1 as SEHNR and CDR2 as FQNEAQ (reference sequence). CDR3 region: CASSRDYYGYTF. CDR3 nucleotides: TGTGCCAGCAGCCGCGACTACTATGGCTACACCTTC. The full variable domain, in which reference TRBV7-9 and TRBJ1-2 provide the parts outside the CDR3, is DTGVSQNPRHKITKRGQNVTFRCDPISEHNRLYWYRQTLGQGPEFLTYFQNEAQLEKSRLLSDRFSAERPKGSFSTLEIQRTEQGDSAMYLCASSRDYYGYTFGSGTRLTVV.

There are many counts of this clone. The chain couples TRBV5-1 to TRBJ2-3, with TRBD2 matching 10 bases. Trimming took 2 bases from V and 2 from J; bases not matched to a gene: 8. CDR1 and CDR2 from the germline V gene are SGHRS and YFSETQ. CDR3 length equals 17 residues. The CDR3 nucleotides read TGCGCCAGCAGCTTCGGTAGCGGGGGGTCTTCCACAGATACGCAGTATTTT. Amino acid sequence: CASSFGSGGSSTDTQYF.

A few counts support this clone. V usage is TRBV4-1 and J usage is TRBJ2-7; D remains ambiguous. Trimming took off 0 bases at V and 2 bases at J, with 14 bases between the two ends. This CDR3 region has 16 residues. The germline gives CDR1 MGHRA, CDR2 YSYEKL. The CDR3, as DNA: TGCGCCAGCAGCCAAGAAGCGACCCACCGGGCCTACGAGCAGTACTTC. Protein product: CASSQEATHRAYEQYF.

J is TRBJ1-1 and V is TRBV5-1; tentative D call: TRBD1 (5 bases). V lost 6 bases, J lost 4 bases, and 16 bases lay in between. The CDR3 runs 14 residues. Germline CDR1 reads SGHRS; CDR2 reads YFSETQ. The CDR3 coding sequence is TGCGCCAGCAAATTGCAGGGCGGGAGCACTGAAGCTTTCTTT. Translation gives CASKLQGGSTEAFF.

The chain employs TRBV5-1 and TRBJ2-5; D perhaps matches TRBD1 (6 bases). V gave up 4 bases and J gave up 2 bases, with 15 bases separating them. The CDR3 is 15 amino acids. Germline V gene data show CDR1 as SGHRS and CDR2 as YFSETQ. As DNA, the CDR3 is TGCGCCAGCAGCAATTCGACAGGACCTCAAGAGACCCAGTACTTC. Amino acids: CASSNSTGPQETQYF.

This clone occurred once. Within the sample, other DNA sequences also encode this same CDR3. V and J are TRBV2 and TRBJ1-5; tentatively, D is TRBD1 (6 bases). V was cut by 4 bases and J by 2 bases, with 12 bases left in between. The germline V gene encodes CDR1 SNHLY and CDR2 FYNNEI. This CDR3 comprises 15 residues. DNA of the CDR3: TGTGCCAGCAGTGTGGGGGCGCGAGGCAATCAGCCCCAGCATTTT. Its translation: CASSVGARGNQPQHF.

The V call is TRBV5-4, the J call TRBJ2-5, with 7 positions matching TRBD2. Losses at the gene ends were 4 bases for V and 2 bases for J; bases not matched to a gene: 8. CDR3 length: 15 residues. Germline V lookup: CDR1 SGHNT, CDR2 YYREEE (reference sequence). The DNA for the CDR3 is TGTGCCAGCAGCGGGCCGGGACTAACACAAGAGACCCAGTACTTC. Amino acid sequence: CASSGPGLTQETQYF.

This clone came up once. The chain is built from TRBV4-2 and TRBJ1-4, with 10 bases matching TRBD1. V shed 1 base and J 7 bases; nucleotides not matched to a gene: 9. CDR3 length: 17 amino acids. Germline assignment: CDR1 LGHNA and CDR2 YNFKEQ. Written as DNA, the CDR3 is TGTGCCAGCAGCCAAGGTGACAGGGGGCAGAGTGTTGAAAAACTGTTTTTT. Protein: CASSQGDRGQSVEKLFF.

The rearrangement uses TRBV11-2 and TRBJ2-7; D might be TRBD2 (5 bases). CDR1 is SGHAT and CDR2 is FQNNGV in the germline V gene. Deletions cut 5 bases from V and 4 bases from J, with 15 bases between. This CDR3 has 14 amino acids. CDR3 amino acids: CASSPTGTGYEQYF. DNA of the CDR3: TGTGCCAGCAGCCCAACGGGCACGGGGTACGAGCAGTACTTC.

The rearrangement joins TRBV12-3 or TRBV12-4 to TRBJ2-2, with a tentative D call TRBD2 (5 bases). The CDR3 sequence is 12 residues long. Trimming took off 8 bases at V and 7 bases at J, with 11 bases between the two ends. CDR3 sequence (DNA): TGTGCCAGCCAACGGGGTGTCGGGGAGCTGTTTTTT. Amino acids: CASQRGVGELFF.